The present TCR beta chain was sequenced within a study of CD8 T cells in ankylosing spondylitis. As the method for making TCR beta libraries, quantitative 5'-RACE with molecular barcodes was used. TCRdb independently ran MiXCR on the 5' RACE reads; one entry per CDR3 protein. The sample lists 200,000 to 250,000 distinct CDR3 sequences, 18% seen once, with approximately 46% in the top ten. This clonotype appeared many times. Its antigen remains unknown. Germline trimming cut 3 bases from V and 6 bases from J; bases unmatched to any gene: 8. This CDR3 has 15 residues. Germline CDR1 is ENHRY and CDR2 is SYGVKD. Study observations and caveats: The study identified a TCR beta motif of 7 or 8 highly homologous variants that appeared characteristic of ankylosing spondylitis blood.

This TCR was recovered from a male donor with ankylosing spondylitis. Material for sequencing was blood, either unsorted or a sorted T cell fraction (not recorded which). The V call is TRBV10-3, the J call TRBJ2-1; 7 nucleotides align to TRBD2. CDR3 DNA: TGTGCCATCAGTGATGGCGGGAGCTTCTCCAATGAGCAGTTCTTC. Translated, it gives CAISDGGSFSNEQFF.